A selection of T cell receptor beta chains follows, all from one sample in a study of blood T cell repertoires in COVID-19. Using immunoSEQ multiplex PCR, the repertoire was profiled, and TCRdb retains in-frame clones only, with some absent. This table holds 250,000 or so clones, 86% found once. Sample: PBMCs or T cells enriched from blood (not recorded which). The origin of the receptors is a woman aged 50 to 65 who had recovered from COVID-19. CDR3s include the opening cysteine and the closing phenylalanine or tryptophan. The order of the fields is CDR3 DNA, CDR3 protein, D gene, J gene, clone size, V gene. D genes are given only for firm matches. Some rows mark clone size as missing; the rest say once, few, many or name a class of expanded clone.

CDR3 DNA: TGCGCCAGCAGCCAAGTTGGACGCCCAGGGATGGGATTCTTT
CDR3 protein: CASSQVGRPGMGFF
D gene: -
J gene: TRBJ1-1
clone size: -
V gene: TRBV4-1

CDR3 DNA: TGTGCCAGCAGTGAAGCGGGGGGGGGCCAGGAGACCCAGTACTTC
CDR3 protein: CASSEAGGGQETQYF
D gene: -
J gene: TRBJ2-5
clone size: -
V gene: TRBV6-1

CDR3 DNA: TGTGCCAGTAGTTTAGAGACAAACGGGAGACAGCCCCAGCATTTT
CDR3 protein: CASSLETNGRQPQHF
D gene: -
J gene: TRBJ1-5
clone size: -
V gene: TRBV19

CDR3 DNA: TGTGCCAGTAGTACTCCCCCGGGTTATACGCAGTATTTT
CDR3 protein: CASSTPPGYTQYF
D gene: -
J gene: TRBJ2-3
clone size: -
V gene: TRBV19

CDR3 DNA: TGTGCCAGCAGCTTCAACCGGGACAGGGAACGAGGCGCTGAAGCTTTCTTT
CDR3 protein: CASSFNRDRERGAEAFF
D gene: TRBD1
J gene: TRBJ1-1
clone size: few
V gene: TRBV7-8

CDR3 DNA: TGTGCCAGCAGCCCTTCCGACAGATCGGTGGCTTTCTTT
CDR3 protein: CASSPSDRSVAFF
D gene: -
J gene: TRBJ1-1
clone size: -
V gene: TRBV9

CDR3 DNA: TGTGCCAGCTCACAGTACGTGACAGCGAACACCGGGGAGCTGTTTTTT
CDR3 protein: CASSQYVTANTGELFF
D gene: -
J gene: TRBJ2-2
clone size: once
V gene: TRBV18

CDR3 DNA: TGTGCCAGCAGTGACGCGGGAATTGGTAACATTCAGTACTTC
CDR3 protein: CASSDAGIGNIQYF
D gene: -
J gene: TRBJ2-4
clone size: -
V gene: TRBV6-1

CDR3 DNA: TGTGCCAGCAGCACAATTTCCGGGGGGCATCAGCCCCAGCATTTT
CDR3 protein: CASSTISGGHQPQHF
D gene: -
J gene: TRBJ1-5
clone size: -
V gene: TRBV7-2

CDR3 DNA: TGTGCCAGCAGCTTATCGGCAGGTATGAACACTGAAGCTTTCTTT
CDR3 protein: CASSLSAGMNTEAFF
D gene: -
J gene: TRBJ1-1
clone size: once
V gene: TRBV7-3

CDR3 DNA: TGCGCCAGCAGCCAAGATCGACAGGGGCTAGGGGACACTGAAGCTTTCTTT
CDR3 protein: CASSQDRQGLGDTEAFF
D gene: TRBD1
J gene: TRBJ1-1
clone size: -
V gene: TRBV4-1

CDR3 DNA: TGTGCCAGCAGCTCCCAGGGGTTGAACTATGGCTACACCTTC
CDR3 protein: CASSSQGLNYGYTF
D gene: -
J gene: TRBJ1-2
clone size: -
V gene: TRBV7-6

CDR3 DNA: TGTGCCAGCAGCCAAGATGTCAGGGGCACTGAAGCTTTCTTT
CDR3 protein: CASSQDVRGTEAFF
D gene: -
J gene: TRBJ1-1
clone size: -
V gene: TRBV3-1/TRBV3-2